The source of this T cell receptor (beta chain) is a study of cytomegalovirus exposure and HLA in healthy donors. Comment on this clone: The antigen remains unidentified.

Overall study results and limits: In a later analysis, at a false discovery rate of 0.05, 16,951 TCR beta sequences were associated with HLA alleles.

Primers: 60 Vbeta forward and 13 Jbeta reverse. Some clones are missing from TCRdb's copy, which holds only in-frame ones; the method was immunoSEQ multiplex PCR. The sample has roughly 100,000 clones, 9.5% to 15% seen once. The receptor was isolated from a man aged 35-49 years in good health and CMV-seropositive. Sequenced material: PBMCs.

The CDR3 nucleotides read TGCGCCAGCAGCCGAACTACACAGGCCACCTACGAGCAGTACTTC. This sequence encodes CASSRTTQATYEQYF. The chain employs TRBV5-1 and TRBJ2-7, with D tentatively TRBD1 (5 bases). From germline, CDR1 is SGHRS and CDR2 YFSETQ. The CDR3 covers 15 residues. With 4 bases removed from V and 2 bases from J, the gap between germline ends came to 16 bases. Using reference TRBV5-1 and TRBJ2-7 for the parts outside the CDR3, the full variable domain is KAGVTQTPRYLIKTRGQQVTLSCSPISGHRSVSWYQQTPGQGLQFLFEYFSETQRNKGNFPGRFSGRQFSNSRSEMNVSTLELGDSALYLCASSRTTQATYEQYFGPGTRLTVT.